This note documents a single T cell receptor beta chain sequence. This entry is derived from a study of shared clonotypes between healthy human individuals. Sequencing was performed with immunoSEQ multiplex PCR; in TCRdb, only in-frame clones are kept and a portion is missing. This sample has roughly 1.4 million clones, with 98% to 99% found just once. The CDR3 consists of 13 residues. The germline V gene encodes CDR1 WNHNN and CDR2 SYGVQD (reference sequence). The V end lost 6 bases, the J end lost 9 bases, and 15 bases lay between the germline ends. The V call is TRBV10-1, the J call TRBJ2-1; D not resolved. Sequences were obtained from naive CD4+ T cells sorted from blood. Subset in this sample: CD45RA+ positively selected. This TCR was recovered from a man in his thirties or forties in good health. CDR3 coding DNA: TGCGCCAGCAGCCCGGAACCATATAGTGAGCAGTTCTTC. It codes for CASSPEPYSEQFF.